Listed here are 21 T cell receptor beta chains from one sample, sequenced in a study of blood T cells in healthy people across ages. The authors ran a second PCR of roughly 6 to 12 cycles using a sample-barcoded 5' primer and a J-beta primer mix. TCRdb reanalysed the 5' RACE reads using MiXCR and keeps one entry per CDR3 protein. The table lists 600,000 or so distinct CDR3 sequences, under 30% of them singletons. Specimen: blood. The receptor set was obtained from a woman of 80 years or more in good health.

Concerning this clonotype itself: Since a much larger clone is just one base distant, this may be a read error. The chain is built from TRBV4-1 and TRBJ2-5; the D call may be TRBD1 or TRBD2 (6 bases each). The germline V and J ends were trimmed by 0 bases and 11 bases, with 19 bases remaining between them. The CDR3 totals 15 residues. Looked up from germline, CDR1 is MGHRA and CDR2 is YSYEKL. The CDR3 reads CASSQDGRRDNEQYF. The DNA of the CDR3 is TGCGCCAGCAGCCAAGATGGCCGGAGGGACAATGAGCAGTACTTC.

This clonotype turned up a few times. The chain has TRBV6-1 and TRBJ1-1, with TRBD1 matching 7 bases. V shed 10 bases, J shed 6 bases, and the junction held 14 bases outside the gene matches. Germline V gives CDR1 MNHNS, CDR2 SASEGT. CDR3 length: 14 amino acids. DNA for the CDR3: TGTGCCACAGGGGGGTTGAAGGTCCGGTCTGAAGCTTTCTTT. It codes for CATGGLKVRSEAFF.

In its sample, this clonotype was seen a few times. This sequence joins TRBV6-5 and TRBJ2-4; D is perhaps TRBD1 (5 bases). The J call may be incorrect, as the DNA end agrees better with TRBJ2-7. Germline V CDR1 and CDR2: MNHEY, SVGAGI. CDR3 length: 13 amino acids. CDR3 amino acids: CATQGMRQSEQYF. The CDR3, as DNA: TGTGCCACCCAAGGGATGAGACAGAGCGAGCAGTACTTC.

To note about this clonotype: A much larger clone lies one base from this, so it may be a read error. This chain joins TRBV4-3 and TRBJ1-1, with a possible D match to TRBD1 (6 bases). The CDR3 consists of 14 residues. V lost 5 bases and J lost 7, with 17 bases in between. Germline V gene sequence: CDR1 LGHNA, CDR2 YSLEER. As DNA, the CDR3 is TGCGCCAGCAGCGGCGACAGGACACCTGATGAAGCTTTCTTT. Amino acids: CASSGDRTPDEAFF.

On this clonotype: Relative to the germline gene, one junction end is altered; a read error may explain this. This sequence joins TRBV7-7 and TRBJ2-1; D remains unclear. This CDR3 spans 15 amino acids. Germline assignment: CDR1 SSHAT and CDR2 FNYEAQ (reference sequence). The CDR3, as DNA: TGTGCTAGCAGCCCCTTGACGGGTGGTGGTTATGAGCAGTTCTTC. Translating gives CASSPLTGGGYEQFF.

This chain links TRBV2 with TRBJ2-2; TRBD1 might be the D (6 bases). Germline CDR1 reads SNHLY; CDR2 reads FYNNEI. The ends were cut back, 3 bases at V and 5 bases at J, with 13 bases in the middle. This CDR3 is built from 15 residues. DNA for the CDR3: TGTGCCAGCAGTGATCCCGCAGGGGTTACCGGGGAGCTGTTTTTT. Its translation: CASSDPAGVTGELFF. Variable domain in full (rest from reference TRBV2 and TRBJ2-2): EPEVTQTPSHQVTQMGQEVILRCVPISNHLYFYWYRQILGQKVEFLVSFYNNEISEKSEIFDDQFSVERPDGSNFTLKIRSTKLEDSAMYFCASSDPAGVTGELFFGEGSRLTVL.

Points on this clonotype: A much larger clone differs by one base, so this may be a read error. The CDR3 region is CSARVGENTEAFF. The DNA of the CDR3 is TGCAGTGCTAGAGTGGGCGAGAACACTGAAGCTTTCTTT. This rearrangement joins TRBV20-1 to TRBJ1-1; D not certain. Germline V gives CDR1 DFQATT, CDR2 SNEGSKA (reference sequence). The CDR3 is 13 amino acids. V shed 1 base and J shed 1 base, with 7 bases lying between them.

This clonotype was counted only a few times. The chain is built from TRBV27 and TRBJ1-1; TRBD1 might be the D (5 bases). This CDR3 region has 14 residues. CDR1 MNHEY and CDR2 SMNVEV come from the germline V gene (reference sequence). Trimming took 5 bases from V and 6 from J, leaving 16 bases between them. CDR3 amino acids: CASSPRGGAAEAFF. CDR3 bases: TGTGCCAGCAGTCCCCGGGGAGGGGCGGCTGAAGCTTTCTTT.

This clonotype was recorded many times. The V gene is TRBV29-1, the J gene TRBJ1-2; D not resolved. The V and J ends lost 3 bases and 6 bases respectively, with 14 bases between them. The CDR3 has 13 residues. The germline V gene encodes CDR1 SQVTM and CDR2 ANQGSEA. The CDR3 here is CSVEAGRKNGYTF. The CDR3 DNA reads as TGCAGCGTTGAGGCTGGGAGGAAGAATGGCTACACCTTC.

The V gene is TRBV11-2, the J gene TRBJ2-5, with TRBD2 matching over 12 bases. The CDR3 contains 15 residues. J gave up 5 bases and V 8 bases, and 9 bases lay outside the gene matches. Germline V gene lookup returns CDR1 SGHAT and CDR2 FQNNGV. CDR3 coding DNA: TGTGCCAGCTGTCCTAGCGGGGGGGCCCGGGAGACCCAGTACTTC. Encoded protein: CASCPSGGARETQYF.

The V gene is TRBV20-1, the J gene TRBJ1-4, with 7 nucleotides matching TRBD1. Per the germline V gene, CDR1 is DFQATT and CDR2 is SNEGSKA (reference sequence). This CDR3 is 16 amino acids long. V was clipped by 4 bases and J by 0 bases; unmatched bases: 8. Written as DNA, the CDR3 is TGCAGTGCTACGACAGGGTTCGGTGCAACTAATGAAAAACTGTTTTTT. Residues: CSATTGFGATNEKLFF.

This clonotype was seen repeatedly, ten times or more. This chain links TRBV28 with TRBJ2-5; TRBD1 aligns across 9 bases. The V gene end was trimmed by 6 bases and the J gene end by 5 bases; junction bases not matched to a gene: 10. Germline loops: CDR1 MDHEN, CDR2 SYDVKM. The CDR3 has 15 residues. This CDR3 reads CASRSMDRGRETQYF. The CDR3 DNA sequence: TGTGCCAGCAGGTCAATGGACAGGGGACGGGAGACCCAGTACTTC.

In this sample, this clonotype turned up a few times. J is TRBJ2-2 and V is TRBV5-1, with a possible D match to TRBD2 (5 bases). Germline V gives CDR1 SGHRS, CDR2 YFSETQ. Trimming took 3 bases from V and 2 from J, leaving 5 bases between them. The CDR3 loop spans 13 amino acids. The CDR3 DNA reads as TGCGCCAGCAGCTCGGGAAACACCGGGGAGCTGTTTTTT. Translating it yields CASSSGNTGELFF.

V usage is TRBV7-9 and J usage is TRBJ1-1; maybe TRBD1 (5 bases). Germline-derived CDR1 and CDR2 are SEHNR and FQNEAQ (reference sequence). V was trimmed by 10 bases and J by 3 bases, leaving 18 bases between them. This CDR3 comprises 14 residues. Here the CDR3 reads CANYPSGRDTEAFF. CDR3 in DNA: TGTGCCAACTACCCATCAGGGAGGGACACTGAAGCTTTCTTT.

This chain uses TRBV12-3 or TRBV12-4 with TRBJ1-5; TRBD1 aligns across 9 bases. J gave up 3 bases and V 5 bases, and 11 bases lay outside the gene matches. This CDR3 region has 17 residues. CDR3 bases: TGTGCCAGCAGTGCCCAACAGGGGGCCCGGGTCAATCAGCCCCAGCATTTT. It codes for CASSAQQGARVNQPQHF.

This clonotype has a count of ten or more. Written as DNA, the CDR3 is TGCAGCTGGCGGGGAGCGGTCACAGATACGCAGTATTTT. This sequence encodes CSWRGAVTDTQYF. The chain is built from TRBV20-1 and TRBJ2-3; D is perhaps TRBD2 (6 bases). CDR3 length: 13 residues. From germline, CDR1 is DFQATT and CDR2 SNEGSKA (reference sequence).

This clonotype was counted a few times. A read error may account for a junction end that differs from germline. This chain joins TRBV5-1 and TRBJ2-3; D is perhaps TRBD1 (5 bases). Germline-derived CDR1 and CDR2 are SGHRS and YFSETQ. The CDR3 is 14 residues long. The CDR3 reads CASSLAPSTGTQYF. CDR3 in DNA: TGCGCCAGCAGCCTCGCTCCGAGCACAGGTACGCAGTATTTT.

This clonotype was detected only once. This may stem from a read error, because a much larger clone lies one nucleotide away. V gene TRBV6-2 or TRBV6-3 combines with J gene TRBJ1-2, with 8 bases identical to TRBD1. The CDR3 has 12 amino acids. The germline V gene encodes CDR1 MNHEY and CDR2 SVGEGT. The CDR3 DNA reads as TGTGCCAGCGGTTACACCGGGACAGGCGACACCTTC. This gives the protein CASGYTGTGDTF.

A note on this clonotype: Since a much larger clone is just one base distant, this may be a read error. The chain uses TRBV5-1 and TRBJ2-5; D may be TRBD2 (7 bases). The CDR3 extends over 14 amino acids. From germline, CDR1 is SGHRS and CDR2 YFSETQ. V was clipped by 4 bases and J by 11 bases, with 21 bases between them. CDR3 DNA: TGCGCCAGCAGCCGAGGGGGGGGTAGGAGTGAGCAGTACTTC. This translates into CASSRGGGRSEQYF.

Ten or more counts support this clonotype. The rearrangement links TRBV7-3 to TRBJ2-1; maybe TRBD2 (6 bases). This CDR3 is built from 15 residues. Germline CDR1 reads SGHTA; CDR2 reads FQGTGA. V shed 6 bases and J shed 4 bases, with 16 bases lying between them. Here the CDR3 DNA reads TGTGCCAGCAGAGGCGGGGACCGACCTTACAATGAGCAGTTCTTC. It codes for CASRGGDRPYNEQFF.

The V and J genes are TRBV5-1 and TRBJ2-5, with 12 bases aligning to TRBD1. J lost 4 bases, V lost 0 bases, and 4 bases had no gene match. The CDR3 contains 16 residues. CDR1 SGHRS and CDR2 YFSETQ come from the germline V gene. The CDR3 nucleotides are TGCGCCAGCAGCTTGGACGGGACAGGGGGCGGAGAGACCCAGTACTTC. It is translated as CASSLDGTGGGETQYF.